Listed here are 6 T cell receptor beta chains from one sample, sequenced in a study of blood T cells in healthy people across ages. It was with a sample-barcoded 5' primer and a J-beta primer mix that a second PCR of roughly 7 to 12 cycles was run. TCRdb re-analysed the 5' RACE reads in MiXCR, keeping a single row per CDR3 protein. The sample shows about 800,000 distinct CDR3 sequences, 25% of them seen only once. These data also featured in a second study, about T cells of mothers and their children.

The sequenced sample consisted of blood. Every receptor here comes from a boy under 18 in good health.

The chain has TRBV4-3 and TRBJ2-1, with D perhaps matching TRBD1 (6 bases). Germline V lookup: CDR1 LGHNA, CDR2 YSLEER. CDR3 size: 14 residues. Trimming took 3 bases from V and 8 from J, leaving 14 bases between them. This CDR3 is CASSHKQGTDEQFF. The DNA for the CDR3 is TGCGCCAGCAGCCACAAACAGGGAACAGATGAGCAGTTCTTC.

The J gene is TRBJ2-5, the V gene TRBV21-1. TRBV21-1 is a documented pseudogene. This CDR3 spans 15 amino acids. The DNA for the CDR3 is TGTGCCAGCAGCATTAATCGGCAGGTTGAAGAGACCCAGTACTTC. Translating gives CASSINRQVEETQYF.

This clonotype has a handful of counts. This sequence joins TRBV7-9 and TRBJ2-1; 7 nucleotides agree with TRBD1. The germline V gene encodes CDR1 SEHNR and CDR2 FQNEAQ (reference sequence). This CDR3 comprises 17 residues. Losses at the gene ends were 1 base for V and 3 bases for J; bases not matched to a gene: 9. The CDR3 region is CASSLVFWDSDYNEQFF. For the CDR3, the DNA is TGTGCCAGCAGCTTAGTTTTCTGGGACAGCGACTACAATGAGCAGTTCTTC.

This clonotype was detected only a few times. This rearrangement joins TRBV5-1 to TRBJ2-1; the match to TRBD2 covers 10 bases. Germline loops: CDR1 SGHRS, CDR2 YFSETQ. The CDR3 sequence is 14 residues long. V dropped 4 bases and J dropped 8; count of bases not matched to a gene: 6. This CDR3 reads CASSELAGTYEQFF. The CDR3 coding sequence is TGCGCCAGCAGCGAACTAGCGGGGACGTATGAGCAGTTCTTC.

A few counts support this clonotype. The V and J genes are TRBV18 and TRBJ1-2; TRBD1 matches 10 bases. The CDR3 runs 15 residues. The germline CDR1 and CDR2 sequences are KGHSH and LQKENI. V was clipped by 3 bases and J by 8 bases; unmatched bases: 9. The DNA for the CDR3 is TGTGCCAGCTCACCTGTGAGACAGGGGGCGCAGGGCTACACCTTC. This codes for CASSPVRQGAQGYTF.

The rearrangement joins TRBV20-1 to TRBJ2-3; D gene ambiguous. The CDR3 has 11 residues. Germline V gene data show CDR1 as DFQATT and CDR2 as SNEGSKA (reference sequence). The V and J ends lost 6 bases and 6 bases respectively, with 10 bases between them. The CDR3 spells CSAPTVDTQYF. The CDR3 DNA follows: TGCAGTGCCCCGACGGTGGATACGCAGTATTTT.